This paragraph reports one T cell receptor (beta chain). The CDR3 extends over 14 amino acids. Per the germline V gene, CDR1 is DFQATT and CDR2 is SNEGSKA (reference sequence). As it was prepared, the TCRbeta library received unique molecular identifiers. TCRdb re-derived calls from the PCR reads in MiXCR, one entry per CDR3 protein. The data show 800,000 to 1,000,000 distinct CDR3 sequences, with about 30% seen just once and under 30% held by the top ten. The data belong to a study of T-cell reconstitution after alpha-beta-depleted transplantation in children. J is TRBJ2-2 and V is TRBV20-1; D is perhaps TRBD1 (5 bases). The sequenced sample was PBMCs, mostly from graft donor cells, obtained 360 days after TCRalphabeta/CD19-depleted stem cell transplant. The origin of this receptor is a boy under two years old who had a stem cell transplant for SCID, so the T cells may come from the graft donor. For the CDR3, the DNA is TGCAGAGACGACAGCCTAACCAACACCGGGGAGCTGTTTTTT. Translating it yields CRDDSLTNTGELFF.